The count of the clone carrying this TCR beta chain is one. The V and J ends lost 5 bases and 0 bases respectively, with 11 bases between them. Germline V gives CDR1 SGDLS, CDR2 YYNGEE. The CDR3 has 15 amino acids. This specimen belongs to a study of OX40 agonist ivuxolimab in advanced cancers. Using immunoSEQ multiplex PCR, the repertoire was profiled, and TCRdb retains in-frame clones only, with some absent. The table includes tens of thousands of clones, about four fifths detected once. V usage is TRBV9 and J usage is TRBJ2-2; D call uncertain. The TCR comes from an adult with an advanced solid tumor such as melanoma, head and neck, liver or kidney cancer. The starting material was CD4+ or CD8+ T cells sorted from blood, obtained in a trial of the OX40 agonist ivuxolimab. The CDR3 protein is CASSALVSNTGELFF. Written as DNA, the CDR3 is TGTGCCAGCAGTGCTCTGGTATCGAACACCGGGGAGCTGTTTTTT.